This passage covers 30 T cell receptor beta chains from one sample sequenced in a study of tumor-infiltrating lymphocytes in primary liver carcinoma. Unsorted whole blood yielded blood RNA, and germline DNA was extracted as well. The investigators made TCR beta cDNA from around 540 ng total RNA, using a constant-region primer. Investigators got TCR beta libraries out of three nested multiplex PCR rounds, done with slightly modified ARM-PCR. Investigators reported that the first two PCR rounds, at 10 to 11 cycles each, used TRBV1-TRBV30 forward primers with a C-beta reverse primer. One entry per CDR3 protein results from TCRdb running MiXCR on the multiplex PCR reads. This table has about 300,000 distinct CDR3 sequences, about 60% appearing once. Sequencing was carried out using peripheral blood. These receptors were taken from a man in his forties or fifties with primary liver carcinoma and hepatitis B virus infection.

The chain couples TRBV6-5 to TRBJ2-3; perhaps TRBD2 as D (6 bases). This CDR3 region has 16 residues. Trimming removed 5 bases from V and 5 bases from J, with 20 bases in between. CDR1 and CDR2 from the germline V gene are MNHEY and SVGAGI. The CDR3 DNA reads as TGTGCCAGCAGTATCTTGACTATCGGGAGAAGAGATACGCAGTATTTT. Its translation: CASSILTIGRRDTQYF.

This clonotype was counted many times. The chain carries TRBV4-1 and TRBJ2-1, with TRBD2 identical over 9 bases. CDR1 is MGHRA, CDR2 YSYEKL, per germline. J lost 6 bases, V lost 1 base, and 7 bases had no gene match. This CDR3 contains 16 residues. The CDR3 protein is CASSQAGGLAPNEQFF. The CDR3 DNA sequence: TGCGCCAGCAGCCAAGCGGGAGGACTAGCGCCCAATGAGCAGTTCTTC.

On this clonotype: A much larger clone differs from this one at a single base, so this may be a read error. The CDR3 here is CASSEQGQGTYEQYF. The CDR3 DNA sequence: TGCGCCAGCAGTGAGCAGGGACAGGGAACCTACGAGCAGTACTTC. This chain uses TRBV10-2 with TRBJ2-7; 9 bases line up with TRBD1. Germline V gives CDR1 WSHSY, CDR2 SAAADI. This CDR3 has 15 residues. The trim removed 2 bases at V and 2 bases at J, leaving 4 bases unmatched.

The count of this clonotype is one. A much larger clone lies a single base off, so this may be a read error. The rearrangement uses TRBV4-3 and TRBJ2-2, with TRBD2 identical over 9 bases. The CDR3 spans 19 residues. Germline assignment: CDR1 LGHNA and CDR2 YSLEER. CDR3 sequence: CASSQEREGLGVGTRELFF. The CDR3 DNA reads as TGCGCCAGCAGCCAAGAGCGGGAGGGCCTAGGTGTTGGCACCAGGGAGCTGTTTTTT.

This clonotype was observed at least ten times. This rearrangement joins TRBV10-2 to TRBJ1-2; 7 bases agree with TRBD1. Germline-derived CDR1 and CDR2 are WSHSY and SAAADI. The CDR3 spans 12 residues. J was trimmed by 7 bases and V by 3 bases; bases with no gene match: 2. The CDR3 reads CASSEGGAGYTF. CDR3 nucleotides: TGCGCCAGCAGTGAAGGGGGCGCTGGCTACACCTTC.

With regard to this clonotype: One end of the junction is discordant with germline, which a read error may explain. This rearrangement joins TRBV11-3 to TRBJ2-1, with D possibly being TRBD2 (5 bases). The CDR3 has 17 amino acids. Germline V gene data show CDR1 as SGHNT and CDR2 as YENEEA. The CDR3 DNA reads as TGTGCCAGCAGCTTAGATAGATGGCTAGCAAACTACAATGAGCGGTTCTTC. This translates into CASSLDRWLANYNERFF.

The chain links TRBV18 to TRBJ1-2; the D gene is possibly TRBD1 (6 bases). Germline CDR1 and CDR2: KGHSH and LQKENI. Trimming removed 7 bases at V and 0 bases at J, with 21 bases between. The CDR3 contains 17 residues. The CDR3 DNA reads TGTGCCAGCTTATCGATGCCCGGGACACCCTCTAACTATGGCTACACCTTC. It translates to CASLSMPGTPSNYGYTF.

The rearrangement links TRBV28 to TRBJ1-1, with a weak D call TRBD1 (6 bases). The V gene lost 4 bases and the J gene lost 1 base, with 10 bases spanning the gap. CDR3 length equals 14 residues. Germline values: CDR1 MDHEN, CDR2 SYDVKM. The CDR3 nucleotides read TGTGCCAGCAGTTGGGGGCAGCCGAACACTGAAGCTTTCTTT. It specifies CASSWGQPNTEAFF. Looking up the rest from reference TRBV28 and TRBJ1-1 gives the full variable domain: DVKVTQSSRYLVKRTGEKVFLECVQDMDHENMFWYRQDPGLGLRLIYFSYDVKMKEKGDIPEGYSVSREKKERFSLILESASTNQTSMYLCASSWGQPNTEAFFGQGTRLTVV.

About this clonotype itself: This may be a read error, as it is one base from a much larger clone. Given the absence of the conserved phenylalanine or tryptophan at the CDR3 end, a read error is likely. The CDR3 loop reads CASSQGGTSSGANVLTI. DNA of the CDR3: TGTGCCAGCAGCCAAGGAGGTACGAGCTCTGGGGCCAACGTCCTGACTATC. This chain uses TRBV4-2 with TRBJ2-6; no clear D. The CDR3 covers 17 residues. Trimming removed 1 base from V and 0 bases from J, with 10 bases in between. CDR1 is LGHNA, CDR2 YNFKEQ, per germline.

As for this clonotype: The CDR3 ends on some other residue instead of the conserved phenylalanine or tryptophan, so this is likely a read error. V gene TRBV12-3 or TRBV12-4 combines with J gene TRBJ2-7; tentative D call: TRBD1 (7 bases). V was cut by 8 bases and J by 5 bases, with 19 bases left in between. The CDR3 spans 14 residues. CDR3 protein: CASAKGGQFHEQYL. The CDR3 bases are TGTGCCAGCGCCAAGGGGGGACAGTTCCACGAGCAGTACTTA.

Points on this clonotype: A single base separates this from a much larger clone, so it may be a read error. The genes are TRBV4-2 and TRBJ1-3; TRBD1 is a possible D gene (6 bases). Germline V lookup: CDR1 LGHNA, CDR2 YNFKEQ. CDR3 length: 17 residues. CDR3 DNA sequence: TGTGCCAGCAGCCAAGATATGGGGATGGGGGCTGGAAGCACCATATATTTT. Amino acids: CASSQDMGMGAGSTIYF.

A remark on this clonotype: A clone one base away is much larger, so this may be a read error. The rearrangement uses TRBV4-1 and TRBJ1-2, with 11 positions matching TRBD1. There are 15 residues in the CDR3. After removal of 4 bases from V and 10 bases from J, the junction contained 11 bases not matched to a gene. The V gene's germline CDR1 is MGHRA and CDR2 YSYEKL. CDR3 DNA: TGCGCCAGCAGCCCCCAGGGACAGGGGGGCGCGGCCTACACCTTC. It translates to CASSPQGQGGAAYTF.

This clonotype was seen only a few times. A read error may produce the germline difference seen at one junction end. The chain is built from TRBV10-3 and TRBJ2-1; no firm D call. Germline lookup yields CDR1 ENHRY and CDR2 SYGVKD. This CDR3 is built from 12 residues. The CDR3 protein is CAISEPLNEQSF. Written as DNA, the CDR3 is TGTGCCATCAGTGAACCATTGAATGAGCAGTCCTTC.

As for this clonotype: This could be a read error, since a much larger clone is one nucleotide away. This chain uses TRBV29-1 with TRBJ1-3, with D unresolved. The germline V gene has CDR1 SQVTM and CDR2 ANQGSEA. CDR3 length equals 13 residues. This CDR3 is CNVDVGNGNTIYF. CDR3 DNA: TGCAACGTTGATGTGGGGAACGGAAACACCATATATTTT.

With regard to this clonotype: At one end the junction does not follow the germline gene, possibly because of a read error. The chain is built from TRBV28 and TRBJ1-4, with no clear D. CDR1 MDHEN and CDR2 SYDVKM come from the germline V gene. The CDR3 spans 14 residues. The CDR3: CASVPGGANGKLFF. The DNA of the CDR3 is TGTGCCAGCGTTCCGGGAGGCGCTAATGGAAAACTGTTTTTT. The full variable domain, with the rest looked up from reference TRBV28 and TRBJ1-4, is DVKVTQSSRYLVKRTGEKVFLECVQDMDHENMFWYRQDPGLGLRLIYFSYDVKMKEKGDIPEGYSVSREKKERFSLILESASTNQTSMYLCASVPGGANGKLFFGSGTQLSVL.

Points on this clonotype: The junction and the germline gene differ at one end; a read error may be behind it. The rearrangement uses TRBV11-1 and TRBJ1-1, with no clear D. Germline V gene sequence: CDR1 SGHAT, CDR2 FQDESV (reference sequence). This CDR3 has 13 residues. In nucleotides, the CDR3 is TGTGCCAGCAGCTTCTCGTTAAACATTGAAGCTTCCTTT. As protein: CASSFSLNIEASF.

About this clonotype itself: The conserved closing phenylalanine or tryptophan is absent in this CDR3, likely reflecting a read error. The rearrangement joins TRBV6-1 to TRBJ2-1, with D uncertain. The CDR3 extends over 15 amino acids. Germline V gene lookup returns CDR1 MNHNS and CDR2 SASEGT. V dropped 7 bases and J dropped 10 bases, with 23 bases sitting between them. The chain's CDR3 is CASTVELGRTKEQFI. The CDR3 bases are TGTGCCAGCACCGTAGAATTAGGACGGACGAAAGAGCAGTTCATC.

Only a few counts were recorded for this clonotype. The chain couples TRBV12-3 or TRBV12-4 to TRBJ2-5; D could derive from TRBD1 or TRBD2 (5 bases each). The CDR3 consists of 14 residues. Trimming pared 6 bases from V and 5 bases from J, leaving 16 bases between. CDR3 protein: CASSWGTGGETQYF. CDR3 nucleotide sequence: TGTGCCAGCAGCTGGGGGACGGGCGGGGAGACCCAGTACTTC.

For the CDR3, the DNA is TGCAGCGTTGGATCGGGCAGCATAGCTGAAGCTTTCTTT. This codes for CSVGSGSIAEAFF. The chain couples TRBV29-1 to TRBJ1-1; D is unresolved. The CDR3 is made up of 13 amino acids. The ends were cut back, 4 bases at V and 6 bases at J, with 15 bases in the middle. Germline V gene lookup returns CDR1 SQVTM and CDR2 ANQGSEA. The full variable domain, completed using reference TRBV29-1 and TRBJ1-1, is SAVISQKPSRDICQRGTSLTIQCQVDSQVTMMFWYRQQPGQSLTLIATANQGSEATYESGFVIDKFPISRPNLTFSTLTVSNMSPEDSSIYLCSVGSGSIAEAFFGQGTRLTVV.

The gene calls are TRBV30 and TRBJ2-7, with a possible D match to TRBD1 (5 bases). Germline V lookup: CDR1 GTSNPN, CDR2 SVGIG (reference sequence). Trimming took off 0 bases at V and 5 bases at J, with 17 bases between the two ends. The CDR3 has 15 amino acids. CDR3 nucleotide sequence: TGTGCCTGGAGTGTAGGGCAAGGGGCCACCCACGAGCAGTACTTC. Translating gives CAWSVGQGATHEQYF.

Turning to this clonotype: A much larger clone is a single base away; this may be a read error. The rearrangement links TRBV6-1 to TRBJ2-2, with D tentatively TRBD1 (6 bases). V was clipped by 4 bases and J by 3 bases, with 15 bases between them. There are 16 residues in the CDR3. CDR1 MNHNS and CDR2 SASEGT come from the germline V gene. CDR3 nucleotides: TGTGCCAGCAGTGCCGGGGCAGGGGCGGACACCGGGGAGCTGTTTTTT. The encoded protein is CASSAGAGADTGELFF.

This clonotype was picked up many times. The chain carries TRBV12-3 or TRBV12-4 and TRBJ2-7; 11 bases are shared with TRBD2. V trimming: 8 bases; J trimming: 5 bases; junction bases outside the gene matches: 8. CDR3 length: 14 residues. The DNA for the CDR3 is TGTGCCAGCTGCTTAGCGGGAGGGGAGGACGAGCAGTACTTC. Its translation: CASCLAGGEDEQYF.

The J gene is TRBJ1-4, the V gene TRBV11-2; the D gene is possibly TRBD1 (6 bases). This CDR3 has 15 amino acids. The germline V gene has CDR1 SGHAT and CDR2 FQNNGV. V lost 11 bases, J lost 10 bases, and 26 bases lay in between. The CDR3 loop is CACNQPVRGLVKLFF. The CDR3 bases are TGTGCCTGCAATCAACCCGTACGGGGGCTGGTAAAACTGTTTTTT.

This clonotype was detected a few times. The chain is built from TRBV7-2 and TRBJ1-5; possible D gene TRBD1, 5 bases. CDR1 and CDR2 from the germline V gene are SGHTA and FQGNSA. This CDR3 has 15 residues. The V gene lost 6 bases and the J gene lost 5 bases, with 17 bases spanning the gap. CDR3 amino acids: CASSSDGTAYQPQHF. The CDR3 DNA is TGTGCCAGCAGTTCCGACGGGACCGCTTATCAGCCCCAGCATTTT.

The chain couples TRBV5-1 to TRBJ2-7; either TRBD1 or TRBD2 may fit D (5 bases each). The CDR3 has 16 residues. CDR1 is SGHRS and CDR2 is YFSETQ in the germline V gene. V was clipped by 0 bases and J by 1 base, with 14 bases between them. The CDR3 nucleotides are TGCGCCAGCAGCTTGGGGAGCCGGGACGGATCCTACGAGCAGTACTTC. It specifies CASSLGSRDGSYEQYF.

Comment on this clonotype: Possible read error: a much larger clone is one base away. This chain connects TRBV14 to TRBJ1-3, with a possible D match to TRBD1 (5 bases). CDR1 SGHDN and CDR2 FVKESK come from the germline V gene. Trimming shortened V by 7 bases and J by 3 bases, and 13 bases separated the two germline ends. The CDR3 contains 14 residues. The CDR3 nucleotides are TGTGCCAGCAACCCGTGGGGGTTTGGAAACACCATATATTTT. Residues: CASNPWGFGNTIYF.

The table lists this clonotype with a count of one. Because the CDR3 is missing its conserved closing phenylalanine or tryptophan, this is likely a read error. As DNA, the CDR3 is TGTGCCAGCAGCCAAGAGGCTCGACAGGGACTATCCTACGAGCAGTACTCC. Amino acids: CASSQEARQGLSYEQYS. The V and J genes are TRBV4-2 and TRBJ2-7, with D perhaps given as TRBD1 or TRBD2 (7 bases each). Germline CDR1 is LGHNA and CDR2 is YNFKEQ. The CDR3 loop spans 17 amino acids. Trimming pared 0 bases from V and 1 base from J, leaving 16 bases between.

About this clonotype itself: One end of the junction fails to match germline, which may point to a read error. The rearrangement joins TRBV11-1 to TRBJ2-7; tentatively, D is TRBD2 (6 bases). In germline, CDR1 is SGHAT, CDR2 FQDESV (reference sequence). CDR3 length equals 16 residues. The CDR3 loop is CASSLTTPGEGYEQYF. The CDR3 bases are TGTGCCAGCAGCTTAACCACCCCGGGAGAGGGCTACGAACAGTACTTC.

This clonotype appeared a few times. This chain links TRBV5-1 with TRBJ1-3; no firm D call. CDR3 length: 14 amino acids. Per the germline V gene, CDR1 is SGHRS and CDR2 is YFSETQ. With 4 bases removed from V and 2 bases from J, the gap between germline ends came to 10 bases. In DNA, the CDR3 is TGCGCCAGCAGCCTGGATCTTACTGGAAACACCATATATTTT. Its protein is CASSLDLTGNTIYF.

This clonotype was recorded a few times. The DNA of the CDR3 is TGTGCCAGCAGCCCTACCCAGGTAGCCAAAAACATTCAGTACTTC. Encoded protein: CASSPTQVAKNIQYF. V usage is TRBV28 and J usage is TRBJ2-4; D unresolved. V lost 6 bases, J lost 0 bases, and 12 bases lay in between. CDR3 length: 15 residues. Germline V gene lookup returns CDR1 MDHEN and CDR2 SYDVKM. The full variable domain, its missing parts supplied by reference TRBV28 and TRBJ2-4, is DVKVTQSSRYLVKRTGEKVFLECVQDMDHENMFWYRQDPGLGLRLIYFSYDVKMKEKGDIPEGYSVSREKKERFSLILESASTNQTSMYLCASSPTQVAKNIQYFGAGTRLSVL.